This T cell receptor (beta chain) came from a study of cytomegalovirus exposure and HLA in healthy donors. The PCR made use of 60 Vbeta and 13 Jbeta primers. Some clones are missing from TCRdb's copy, which holds only in-frame ones; the method was immunoSEQ multiplex PCR. This listing includes approximately 150,000 clones. For this clone: Antigen specificity is unknown.

Study-wide points: Using the classifier, cytomegalovirus status was reportedly diagnosed with high specificity and sensitivity. Previously analyzed data showed that most TCR beta V segments were productive at a frequency of about 90% or about 30%. Analyses of presence and absence presupposed an approximately uniform sequencing depth across donors.

This TCR derives from a male donor in good health and CMV-seronegative. Sample: PBMCs.

CDR3 region: CASGRPQDEAFF. The CDR3 DNA is TGTGCCAGCGGCCGCCCCCAGGATGAAGCTTTCTTT. The chain couples TRBV11-2 to TRBJ1-1; D remains ambiguous. The CDR3 sequence is 12 residues long. Trimming removed 8 bases from V and 7 bases from J, with 14 bases in between. Germline CDR1 reads SGHAT; CDR2 reads FQNNGV.